Many counts were recorded for the clone carrying this T cell receptor (beta chain). TCRdb passed the PCR reads through MiXCR, listing each CDR3 protein once. The sample contains more than 450,000 distinct CDR3 sequences, around 21% of which appear only once. The CDR3 totals 16 residues. Germline V lookup: CDR1 DFQATT, CDR2 SNEGSKA (reference sequence). The germline V and J ends were trimmed by 5 bases and 0 bases, with 14 bases remaining between them. The source of the sample is a study of molecular identifiers for immune sequencing clone quantification. The material sequenced was naive CD8+ T cells from blood, with Jurkat cell RNA spiked in. Regarding subset: FACS-sorted CD8+CD4-CCR7+CD45RA+ naive T cells. The V gene is TRBV20-1, the J gene TRBJ2-6; tentative D call: TRBD2 (5 bases). The sequence came from a human donor in good health. Some libraries in this study had Jurkat cell RNA spiked in. In nucleotides, the CDR3 is TGCAGTGCTGAGGACTCTCCCGCCTCTGGGGCCAACGTCCTGACTTTC. It yields the protein CSAEDSPASGANVLTF.